Each of the 10 T cell receptor beta chains below was sequenced from the same sample in a study of T cells in women clearing cervical HPV infection. Clones were read by immunoSEQ multiplex PCR, and TCRdb kept only the in-frame ones, dropping some. The listing contains approximately 39,000 clones. Sequences were obtained from blood buffy coat. All receptors derive from a woman aged 18 to 75 with a cervical HPV16 infection that either progressed to CIN3+ or cleared (not recorded which).

Points on this clone: The read ends 3 residues early relative to the CDR3; the germline J gene fills the gap. This chain connects TRBV2 to TRBJ2-7, with a possible D match to TRBD2 (5 bases). Between the trimmed V and J ends, which lost 7 bases and 4 bases, there was a span of 8 bases. Germline CDR1 SNHLY, CDR2 FYNNEI. The CDR3 covers 11 residues. The sequenced CDR3 bases are TGTGCCAGCATGCGGGCTTACGAG. Translating gives CASMRAYE. The entire CDR3 is CASMRAYEQYF.

About this clone: The read gets to within 3 residues of the CDR3 end, and the germline J gene fills in the rest. The V and J genes are TRBV5-1 and TRBJ2-5; 7 bases match TRBD2. The CDR3 length is 14 residues. The V gene's germline CDR1 is SGHRS and CDR2 YFSETQ. V lost 2 bases, J lost 4 bases, and 5 bases stayed unmatched. The CDR3 loop reads CASSLGGSGETQYF. The part of the CDR3 DNA that was read is TGCGCCAGCAGCTTAGGCGGGAGTGGAGAGACC. Full variable domain (missing parts from reference TRBV5-1 and TRBJ2-5): KAGVTQTPRYLIKTRGQQVTLSCSPISGHRSVSWYQQTPGQGLQFLFEYFSETQRNKGNFPGRFSGRQFSNSRSEMNVSTLELGDSALYLCASSLGGSGETQYFGPGTRLLVL.

With regard to this clone: The read stops 3 residues short of the end of the CDR3; the missing end is completed from the germline J gene. The chain recombines TRBV5-6 with TRBJ1-6; D gene ambiguous. CDR3 size: 14 residues. Germline CDR1 is SGHDT and CDR2 is YYEEEE. V shed 4 bases and J shed 4 bases, with 9 bases lying between them. The DNA read from the CDR3 is TGTGCCAGCAGCGGCAGCGATTATAATTCACCC. Translated: CASSGSDYNSP. The whole CDR3 protein is CASSGSDYNSPLHF.

About this clone: The CDR3 goes on 3 residues after the read ends, and that part is filled in from the germline J gene. The chain uses TRBV7-9 and TRBJ2-7, with a weak D call TRBD2 (7 bases). The CDR3 consists of 15 residues. Trimming took off 5 bases at V and 3 bases at J, with 17 bases between the two ends. Looked up from germline, CDR1 is SEHNR and CDR2 is FQNEAQ (reference sequence). The CDR3 protein is CASSARGAHLYEQYF. The part of the CDR3 DNA that was read is TGTGCCAGCAGCGCCCGGGGGGCTCACCTCTACGAG. The full variable domain, with the rest looked up from reference TRBV7-9 and TRBJ2-7, is DTGVSQNPRHKITKRGQNVTFRCDPISEHNRLYWYRQTLGQGPEFLTYFQNEAQLEKSRLLSDRFSAERPKGSFSTLEIQRTEQGDSAMYLCASSARGAHLYEQYFGPGTRLTVT.

Note on this clone: The CDR3 goes on 3 residues after the read ends, and that part is filled in from the germline J gene. J is TRBJ2-1 and V is TRBV7-2; D perhaps matches TRBD2 (6 bases). Looked up from germline, CDR1 is SGHTA and CDR2 is FQGNSA. The CDR3 covers 15 residues. Trimming left V 6 bases short and J 0 bases short, with 12 bases between. Partial CDR3 DNA: TGTGCCAGCAGTTACCGGGGGAGCTCCTACAATGAG. It is translated as CASSYRGSSYNE. The whole CDR3 reads CASSYRGSSYNEQFF.

Regarding this clone: The missing CDR3 end, 3 residues past where the read stops, is filled in from the germline J gene. The rearrangement uses TRBV6-2 or TRBV6-3 and TRBJ2-2; a possible D gene is TRBD2 (6 bases). Trimming left V 1 base short and J 5 bases short, with 8 bases between. This CDR3 spans 14 amino acids. Germline V gene data show CDR1 as MNHEY and CDR2 as SVGEGT. This chain's CDR3 is CASSYLEGTGELFF. The CDR3 bases that were read are TGTGCCAGCAGTTACTTGGAGGGGACCGGGGAG.

Points on this clone: The read ends 3 residues before the CDR3 terminus; that terminus is restored from the germline J gene. The chain recombines TRBV5-1 with TRBJ2-1; the match to TRBD1 covers 8 bases. V lost 2 bases to trimming and J lost 7 bases; unmatched junction nucleotides: 5. In germline, CDR1 is SGHRS, CDR2 YFSETQ. The length of the CDR3 is 14 residues. The CDR3 region is CASSFSRQGNEQFF. The DNA read from the CDR3 is TGCGCCAGCAGCTTTAGCCGACAGGGGAATGAG. Looking up the rest from reference TRBV5-1 and TRBJ2-1 gives the full variable domain: KAGVTQTPRYLIKTRGQQVTLSCSPISGHRSVSWYQQTPGQGLQFLFEYFSETQRNKGNFPGRFSGRQFSNSRSEMNVSTLELGDSALYLCASSFSRQGNEQFFGPGTRLTVL.

In regard to this clone: The read ends 3 residues before the CDR3 terminus; that terminus is restored from the germline J gene. V and J are TRBV3-1 (or the pseudogene TRBV3-2) and TRBJ1-5; TRBD1 might be the D (5 bases). V gave up 2 bases and J gave up 3 bases, with 17 bases separating them. Germline lookup yields CDR1 LGHDT and CDR2 YNNKEL (reference sequence). This CDR3 is built from 17 residues. The CDR3 loop reads CASSQTRSKGLNQPQHF. CDR3 DNA, as far as it was read: TGTGCCAGCAGCCAAACGAGGTCGAAGGGGCTCAATCAGCCC.

Worth noting for this clone: An end of the junction does not agree with germline; a read error may underlie this. The CDR3 end lies 3 residues beyond the end of the read and is filled in from the germline J gene. The chain is built from TRBV4-2 and TRBJ2-3; D perhaps matches TRBD1 (6 bases). The CDR3 sequence is 14 residues long. The V gene's germline CDR1 is LGHNA and CDR2 YNFKEQ. The CDR3 bases that were read are TGCGCCAGCAGCCAACACTCCAGGGGAGATACG. Residues: CASSQHSRGDT. The CDR3 in its entirety is CASSQHSRGDTQYF.

As to this clone: Read coverage stops 3 residues before the CDR3 terminus; the germline J gene supplies the remainder. The rearrangement joins TRBV19 to TRBJ2-5; perhaps TRBD1 as D (5 bases). Trimming removed 3 bases from V and 5 bases from J, with 10 bases in between. This CDR3 is 13 amino acids long. Germline assignment: CDR1 LNHDA and CDR2 SQIVND (reference sequence). CDR3 DNA, as far as it was read: TGTGCCAGTAGTATCCTTAGGGGTGAGACC. Translated: CASSILRGET. The CDR3, in full, reads CASSILRGETQYF.